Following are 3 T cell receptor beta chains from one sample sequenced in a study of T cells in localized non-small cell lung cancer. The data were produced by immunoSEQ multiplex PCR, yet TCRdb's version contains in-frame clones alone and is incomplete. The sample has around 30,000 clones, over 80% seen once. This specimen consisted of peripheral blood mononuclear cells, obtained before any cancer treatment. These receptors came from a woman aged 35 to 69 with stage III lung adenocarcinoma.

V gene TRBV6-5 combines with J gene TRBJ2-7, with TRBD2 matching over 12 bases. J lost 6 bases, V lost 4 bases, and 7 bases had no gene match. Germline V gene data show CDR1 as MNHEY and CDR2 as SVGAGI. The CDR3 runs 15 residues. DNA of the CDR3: TGTGCCAGCAGTTCCCTGACTAGCGGGAGACGCGAGCAGTACTTC. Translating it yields CASSSLTSGRREQYF.

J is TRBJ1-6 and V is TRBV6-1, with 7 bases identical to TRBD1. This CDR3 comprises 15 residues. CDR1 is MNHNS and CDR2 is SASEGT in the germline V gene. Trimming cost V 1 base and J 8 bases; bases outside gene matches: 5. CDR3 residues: CASSEGPQGHSPLHF. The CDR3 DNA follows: TGTGCCAGCAGTGAAGGACCACAGGGGCATTCACCCCTCCACTTT.

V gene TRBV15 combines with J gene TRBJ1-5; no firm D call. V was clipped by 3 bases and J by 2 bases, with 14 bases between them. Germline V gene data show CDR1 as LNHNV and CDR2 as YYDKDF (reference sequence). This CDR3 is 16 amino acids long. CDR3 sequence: CATSSLDRGGNQPQHF. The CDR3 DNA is TGTGCCACCAGCAGTTTAGATCGCGGGGGCAATCAGCCCCAGCATTTT.